This TCR beta chain stems from a study of T cells in Graves' hyperthyroidism and ophthalmopathy. Study findings and constraints: Progression to ophthalmopathy was predicted a median of 6.5 months early. Blood shared most expanded thyroid clonotypes above 0.001.

This clonotype was seen repeatedly, ten times or more. What it recognizes is unknown. Stable Graves' hyperthyroidism denoted no ophthalmopathy progression over 18 months. RNA transcripts yielded amplified TCR beta CDR3 regions. The HTBI set primed first-round TCR CDR3 RT-PCR. TCRdb reprocessed the multiplex PCR reads with MiXCR, giving one entry per CDR3 protein. The data show about 210,000 distinct CDR3 sequences, with roughly 18% seen just once and around 50% held by the top ten. The clonotype was recovered from a man aged 50-60 years with Graves' hyperthyroidism. What was sequenced was blood.

The CDR3 region is CASSYDFYSGRTPDTQYF. The DNA of the CDR3 is TGTGCCAGCAGTTACGACTTCTACAGCGGGAGGACCCCAGATACGCAGTATTTT. The genes are TRBV28 and TRBJ2-3; 9 nucleotides align to TRBD2. CDR1 is MDHEN and CDR2 is SYDVKM in the germline V gene. The CDR3 has 18 amino acids. The V segment lost 4 bases and the J segment 4 bases; nucleotides outside the gene matches: 15.